This TCR beta chain is from a study of T cells in tuberculosis. About the research overall: CD1B tetramers identified T cells specific for mycobacterial lipid GMM.

This clone was counted once. The method was immunoSEQ multiplex PCR; TCRdb's version includes in-frame clones alone and lacks a portion of them. This sample yields about 58,000 clones, of which over 75% are seen a single time; less than 25% belongs to the top ten. V dropped 3 bases and J dropped 4; count of bases not matched to a gene: 11. The CDR3 is 17 amino acids. From germline, CDR1 is SNHLY and CDR2 FYNNEI. Thawed, overnight-rested PBMC were stained with GMM-loaded CD1B tetramer, viability dye and anti-CD3, then sorted. CD1B tetramers were loaded with Rhodococcus equi-derived C32 glucose monomycolate. Approximately 91,000 tetramer-negative cells were sorted from each donor.

The sample was CD1b-GMM tetramer-negative cells sorted from PBMCs. This TCR was sampled from an adult woman with latent tuberculosis. V usage is TRBV2 and J usage is TRBJ2-5, with 10 bases aligning to TRBD2. The CDR3 DNA is TGTGCCAGCAGTGACCCCGTCCTAGCGGGGGCAACAGAGACCCAGTACTTC. Translating it yields CASSDPVLAGATETQYF.